This T cell receptor (beta chain) originates from a study of T cell responses to AZD1222 COVID-19 vaccine. Regarding the study as a whole: Baseline testing showed seropositivity in only 5 or 6 AZD1222 recipients. Repertoire sampling occurred only after the peak T cell response.

V lost 7 bases and J lost 6, with 12 bases in between. Germline-derived CDR1 and CDR2 are MNHEY and SVGAGI. The length of the CDR3 is 13 residues. Note on this clone: What it binds is unknown.

TCRdb keeps only in-frame clones here, not all; method: immunoSEQ multiplex PCR. The table records around 200,000 clones, roughly 88% of them present only once. Specimen: peripheral blood, collected on day 0 of AZD1222 vaccination. This clonotype originated in an adult in good health. V gene TRBV6-5 combines with J gene TRBJ2-2; possible D gene TRBD2, 7 bases. CDR3 residues: CASTLGGAGELFF. As DNA, the CDR3 is TGTGCCAGCACCCTAGGGGGGGCCGGGGAGCTGTTTTTT.